This T cell receptor (beta chain) was captured by sequencing in a study of cytomegalovirus exposure and HLA in healthy donors. Study-wide background: Samples from HLA-typed donors yielded about 86 million unique TCRs in an early data release. Findings and limits, study-wide: The study put 150 to 200 TCR beta chains on its list as cytomegalovirus-associated. It was in a later analysis that TCR association rates were seen to vary by HLA locus, highest for DRB1 and lowest for HLA-C.

V lost 4 bases to trimming and J lost 7 bases, with 19 bases between them. CDR3 length: 15 amino acids. Germline CDR1 MNHEY, CDR2 SVGAGI. The PCR used 60 Vbeta and 13 Jbeta primers. Per the original methods: It was a later analysis that counted 83 million or so unique TCR beta chains, of which around 11 million were shared. The data were produced by immunoSEQ multiplex PCR, yet TCRdb's version contains in-frame clones alone and is incomplete. The V and J calls and the clone size are those of that table, but D and trimming were determined from the DNA. The data contain around 200,000 clones, around 80% of them singletons. In the case of this clone: What it recognizes is unknown.

This receptor was taken from a woman aged 25 to 39 in good health and CMV-seropositive. Sequenced: PBMCs. The chain uses TRBV6-5 and TRBJ1-2; possibly TRBD1 for D (5 bases). The CDR3 nucleotides are TGTGCCAGCAGTTCAGTAGGGGCGTCGGGTAGTGGCTACACCTTC. Encoded protein: CASSSVGASGSGYTF.